What follows describes a single T cell receptor beta chain. Its cognate antigen is unknown. TCRdb fed the 5' RACE reads into MiXCR, producing one record per CDR3 protein. This table has more than 450,000 distinct CDR3 sequences, roughly 17% appearing once. This sample was taken from a study of T-cell memory formation after mild COVID-19. The wider study: Each donor largely had its own TCR clusters.

Findings and caveats of the study: CD4/CD8 balance characterized clones contracting day 15 to 85, and CD4+ skew characterized later expanders.

The V gene's germline CDR1 is MNHEY and CDR2 SVGAGI. The length of the CDR3 is 12 residues. Trimming stripped 8 bases from V and 1 base from J, with 8 bases between. The V call is TRBV6-5, the J call TRBJ2-5; D remains unclear. The specimen was PBMCs or a T cell subset sorted from them (not recorded which). The TCR originated in an adult woman who had mild COVID-19 (a few samples of this study predate the infection). Cell type and time point are not known. CDR3 nucleotide sequence: TGTGCCAGCGCCTCTTTCCAAGAGACCCAGTACTTC. Protein product: CASASFQETQYF.